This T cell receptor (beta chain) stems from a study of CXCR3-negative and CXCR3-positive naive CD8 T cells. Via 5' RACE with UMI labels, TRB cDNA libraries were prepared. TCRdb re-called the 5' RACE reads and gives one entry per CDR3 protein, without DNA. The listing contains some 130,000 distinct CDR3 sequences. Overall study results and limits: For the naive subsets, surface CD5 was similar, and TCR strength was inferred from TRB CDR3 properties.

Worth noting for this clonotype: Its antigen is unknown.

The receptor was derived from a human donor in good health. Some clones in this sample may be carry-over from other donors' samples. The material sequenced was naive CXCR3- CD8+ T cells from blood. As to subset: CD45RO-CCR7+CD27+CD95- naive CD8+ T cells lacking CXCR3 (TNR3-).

CDR3 in amino acids: CASSWGQYTEAFF. V gene TRBV27 combines with J gene TRBJ1-1; TCRdb proposes TRBD1, but this gene call is untestable without DNA. The length of the CDR3 is 13 residues. Germline lookup yields CDR1 MNHEY and CDR2 SMNVEV (reference sequence).